The rows below give T cell receptor beta chains drawn from one sample of a study of neoadjuvant anti-PD-1 for oral cavity cancer. Generated by immunoSEQ multiplex PCR, the TCRdb table keeps only in-frame clones and is missing some. The sample lists approximately 7,100 clones; 70% to 80% were seen once. The source was PBMCs, collected before nivolumab (anti-PD-1) treatment. All receptors derive from a person between 35 and 79 years old with oral cavity squamous cell carcinoma. Each CDR3 is given with its conserved first and last residue. The D gene is left open where the match is weak. Rows may omit the clone size; those that give it use once, few, many or a size class.

v_call	clone_size	j_call	d_call	cdr3_nt	cdr3_aa
TRBV6-1	NA	TRBJ2-1	TRBD2	TGTGCCAGCAGCCCCGTTAGGGCGGGGGGGAATGAGCAGTTCTTC	CASSPVRAGGNEQFF
TRBV27	NA	TRBJ2-1	NA	TGTGCCAGCAGTCAATGGGAATCATACAATGAGCAGTTCTTC	CASSQWESYNEQFF
TRBV29-1	NA	TRBJ1-2	TRBD1	TGCAGCGTCGCCGACAGGGTCAATGGCTACACCTTC	CSVADRVNGYTF
TRBV27	once	TRBJ2-7	NA	TGTGCCAGCAGTTTAAGGAGGGGGGAGCAGTACTTC	CASSLRRGEQYF
TRBV7-2	NA	TRBJ2-3	NA	TGTGCCAGCAGCCCAACGAGTGCGGATACGCAGTATTTT	CASSPTSADTQYF
TRBV14	NA	TRBJ2-7	NA	TGTGCCAGCAGCCAAGGCAGGGGTCTCGAGCAGTACTTC	CASSQGRGLEQYF
TRBV12-5	NA	TRBJ2-7	NA	TGTGCTAGTGGTGGAGGAGAGCAGTACTTC	CASGGGEQYF
TRBV27	NA	TRBJ1-4	NA	TGTGCCAGCAGTTTAAGCCGTAGGAATGAAAAACTGTTTTTT	CASSLSRRNEKLFF
TRBV6-6	NA	TRBJ1-1	NA	TGTGCCAGCACCCGGGAGATGAACACTGAAGCTTTCTTT	CASTREMNTEAFF
TRBV7-2	NA	TRBJ1-5	NA	TGTGCCAGCAGCTTATTCCAAGGGCAGGGTTGGCAGCCCCAGCATTTT	CASSLFQGQGWQPQHF
TRBV5-1	few	TRBJ2-7	NA	TGCGCCAGCGGCGGGCAGGGCGACTCCTACGAGCAGTACTTC	CASGGQGDSYEQYF
TRBV5-1	NA	TRBJ2-5	NA	TGCGCCAGCAGCTTGGAGGGGCGGGGAGAGACCCAGTACTTC	CASSLEGRGETQYF
TRBV5-1	NA	TRBJ1-2	TRBD1	TGCGCCAGCAGCCCTCAAGGGGGACAGGGTATGGACTACACCTTC	CASSPQGGQGMDYTF
TRBV7-8	NA	TRBJ2-7	NA	TGTGCCAGCAGCCCAAGAGGACACAGCTCCTACGAGCAGTACTTC	CASSPRGHSSYEQYF
TRBV10-3	NA	TRBJ1-2	TRBD1	TGTGCCATCAGTTTGACAGGGGCCCGAGGCTATGGCTACACCTTC	CAISLTGARGYGYTF
TRBV5-1	few	TRBJ2-2	NA	TGCGCCAGCAGCTTGGGCAGACCCGGGATCGGGGAGCTGTTTTTT	CASSLGRPGIGELFF
TRBV19	NA	TRBJ2-2	TRBD1	TGTGCCACCATTCAGGGGGCGAACACCGGGGAGCTGTTTTTT	CATIQGANTGELFF
TRBV5-1	NA	TRBJ2-7	NA	TGCGCCAGCAGCTTGGAAGAGGGTTACTACGAGCAGTACTTC	CASSLEEGYYEQYF
TRBV10-3	NA	TRBJ2-7	NA	TGTGCCATCAGTGAGCCAAGAGGACAGTACGAGCAGTACTTC	CAISEPRGQYEQYF
TRBV7-2	NA	TRBJ2-7	NA	TGTGCCAGCAGCTTAGTGGTCCACGAGCAGTACTTC	CASSLVVHEQYF
TRBV9	NA	TRBJ2-5	NA	TGTGCCAGCAGCATCCACAGTCAGGATTCCTCCTTCCAAGAGACCCAGTACTTC	CASSIHSQDSSFQETQYF
TRBV19	NA	TRBJ1-5	NA	TGTGCCAGTACCCCGGACAGCCCTAGCAATCAGCCCCAGCATTTT	CASTPDSPSNQPQHF
TRBV12-1	NA	TRBJ2-5	NA	TGTGCCAGCAGCCCAGACACCGACAGGTCTATCTGCCCTCAAGAGACCCAGTACTTC	CASSPDTDRSICPQETQYF
TRBV19	NA	TRBJ2-2	NA	TGTGCCAGTAGTATAGCGGTGGGTAACACCGGGGAGCTGTTTTTT	CASSIAVGNTGELFF
TRBV7-8	few	TRBJ2-7	TRBD1	TGTGCCAGCAGCCTCACCCGGGACAGAGCCTACGAGCAGTACTTC	CASSLTRDRAYEQYF
TRBV5-5	NA	TRBJ2-7	NA	TGTGCCAGCAGCTTGATAGGAACGGGGCGGTCTAACGAGCAGTACTTC	CASSLIGTGRSNEQYF
TRBV5-1	NA	TRBJ2-1	TRBD1	TGCGCCAGCACTCTGACAGGGGGGTCTTACAATGAGCAGTTCTTC	CASTLTGGSYNEQFF
TRBV25-1	few	TRBJ1-2	NA	TGTGCCAGCAGTGAAGGAGGGAGCTACTATGGCTACACCTTC	CASSEGGSYYGYTF
TRBV11-2	once	TRBJ2-1	TRBD2	TGTGCCAGCAGCTTCGAGACTAGCGGGGATGAGCAGTTCTTC	CASSFETSGDEQFF
TRBV4-2	few	TRBJ1-1	NA	TGTGCCAGCAGCCAAGACACCACAGGGAACACTGAAGCTTTCTTT	CASSQDTTGNTEAFF
TRBV27	NA	TRBJ1-1	NA	TGTGCCAGCAGTTTATCGCTTAGCACTGAAGCTTTCTTT	CASSLSLSTEAFF
TRBV23-1	few	TRBJ2-7	TRBD1	TGCGCCAGCAGCCTAACGGGACAGGGGTTGAGATACGAGCAGTACTTC	CASSLTGQGLRYEQYF
TRBV9	NA	TRBJ2-5	NA	TGTGCCAGCAGCGTAGCGGTAGAAGAGACCCAGTACTTC	CASSVAVEETQYF
TRBV7-8	NA	TRBJ2-3	TRBD2	TGTGCCAGCAGCTCCGTCGCCGGGACTAGCGGGGTTCATTCTTACGATACGCAGTATTTT	CASSSVAGTSGVHSYDTQYF
TRBV28	few	TRBJ1-3	NA	TGTGCCAGCAGTCCCTCCGGAGGCGGAGGGTTGGCTGGAAACACCATATATTTT	CASSPSGGGGLAGNTIYF
TRBV7-2	NA	TRBJ1-6	NA	TGTGCCAGCGGGGGGAGCTCCTATAATTCACCCCTCCACTTT	CASGGSSYNSPLHF
TRBV4-3	NA	TRBJ2-1	TRBD2	TGCGCCAGCGGTAAAGCGGGGGGCTTCGCAGATGAGCAGTTCTTC	CASGKAGGFADEQFF
TRBV4-1	NA	TRBJ2-7	NA	TGCGCCAGCAGCCAAGAGTTAGGGCGCTACGAGCAGTACTTC	CASSQELGRYEQYF
TRBV11-2	NA	TRBJ2-7	TRBD2	TGTGCCAGCAGCTCGATAGCGGGGATCTACGAGCAGTACTTC	CASSSIAGIYEQYF
TRBV5-1	once	TRBJ2-1	TRBD2	TGCGCCAGCAGCTTGTCGTTGGGAGGGGTTGGGTCCTACAATGAGCAGTTCTTC	CASSLSLGGVGSYNEQFF
TRBV5-1	once	TRBJ2-3	TRBD2	TGCGCCAGCAGCTTTGATCGGGGGGGCGCGACAGATACGCAGTATTTT	CASSFDRGGATDTQYF
TRBV29-1	NA	TRBJ2-2	TRBD1	TGCAGCGTTGGGCCACAGGGGACCGGGGAGCTGTTTTTT	CSVGPQGTGELFF
TRBV5-1	NA	TRBJ2-1	NA	TGCGCCAGCAGCTTGAAGCAACCCTCTGTATACAATGAGCAGTTCTTC	CASSLKQPSVYNEQFF
TRBV28	NA	TRBJ2-5	NA	TGTGCCAGCATTTTCCCCGCGGGGACGATCATAAGACAAGAGACCCAGTACTTC	CASIFPAGTIIRQETQYF
TRBV2	NA	TRBJ2-5	TRBD2	TGTGCCAGCACAGCGGGGCCGGGGGAGACCCAGTACTTC	CASTAGPGETQYF
TRBV5-6	NA	TRBJ1-1	NA	TGTGCCAGCAGCTTGGTAGGGGGGAACACTGAAGCTTTCTTT	CASSLVGGNTEAFF
TRBV6-1	once	TRBJ1-4	TRBD1	TGTGCCAGCAGTGGGGGACAGGTTAATGAAAAACTGTTTTTT	CASSGGQVNEKLFF
TRBV5-4	few	TRBJ1-2	NA	TGTGCCAGCAGCTCCGGGGGAGCGATCTATGGCTACACCTTC	CASSSGGAIYGYTF
TRBV6-1	NA	TRBJ1-5	NA	TGTGCCAGCAGTGATAGGACAGCTAATCAGCCCCAGCATTTT	CASSDRTANQPQHF
TRBV5-1	NA	TRBJ1-1	NA	TGCGCCAGCAGCTCTGACACTGGTGGCACTGAAGCTTTCTTT	CASSSDTGGTEAFF
TRBV27	NA	TRBJ2-7	TRBD1	TGTGCCAGCAGTCTAGGACAGGGCGGACTGGAGCAGTACTTC	CASSLGQGGLEQYF
TRBV6-1	NA	TRBJ2-5	NA	TGTGCCAGCAGTGGGGTTATGGAGAAGGAAGAGACCCAGTACTTC	CASSGVMEKEETQYF
TRBV11-2	NA	TRBJ2-1	NA	TGTGCCAGCAGCCTTGCTTGGGGGAATGAGCAGTTCTTC	CASSLAWGNEQFF
TRBV5-4	NA	TRBJ1-1	NA	TGTGCCAGCACCCTTGGGGCGTCTTTCGGTGTCAACACTGAAGCTTTCTTT	CASTLGASFGVNTEAFF
TRBV7-6	NA	TRBJ2-2	NA	TGTGCCAGCAGCTTGTCCGGGGGCGCCAATTTAGTAGCCGGGGAGCTGTTTTTT	CASSLSGGANLVAGELFF
TRBV19	few	TRBJ1-4	NA	TGTGCCAGTAGTATGGGTGGTGGTGAAAAACTGTTTTTT	CASSMGGGEKLFF
TRBV6-1	NA	TRBJ2-5	NA	TGTGCCAGCAAAGGAGGGGGAGAGACCCAGTACTTC	CASKGGGETQYF
TRBV7-3	NA	TRBJ1-2	NA	TGTGCCAGCAGCTCGGACAGATTCTATGGCTACACCTTC	CASSSDRFYGYTF
TRBV4-2	NA	TRBJ2-5	NA	TGTGCCAGCAGCCAAGTATGGGAACAAGAGACCCAGTACTTC	CASSQVWEQETQYF
TRBV19	few	TRBJ2-1	NA	TGTGCCAGTAGCGCACTCATAAGAGAATATTACAATGAGCAGTTCTTC	CASSALIREYYNEQFF